Sequencing of this T cell receptor (beta chain) was carried out in a study of blood T cell repertoires in COVID-19. Study at large: Samples came from the United States, Italy and Spain, spanning acute and convalescent COVID-19. The analysed material was cDNA or gDNA that came from T cells, B-cell-depleted T cells, or PBMCs.

Trimming pared 1 base from V and 7 bases from J, leaving 14 bases between. In germline, CDR1 is SSHAT, CDR2 FNYEAQ (reference sequence). The length of the CDR3 is 15 residues. This study enrolled people aged 18 to 89 from about two dozen US geographic areas. As handled by the study authors: Amplification with reference gene primers provided the estimates of nucleated cell counts. Assay used: immunoSEQ multiplex PCR; TCRdb lists only in-frame clones, some missing. The DNA was the basis for D and trimming; V, J and clone size are from that table. The data contain 200,000 to 300,000 clones, roughly 90% of them singletons.

This sequence joins TRBV7-7 and TRBJ2-1, with D perhaps TRBD2 (6 bases). The receptor's source is a woman under 40 with acute COVID-19. Source material: PBMCs or T cells enriched from blood (not recorded which). For the CDR3, the DNA is TGTGCCAGCAGCTTAGAAGGCGGGGCCTGGAATGAGCAGTTCTTC. Translating gives CASSLEGGAWNEQFF.